This passage covers 30 T cell receptor beta chains from one sample sequenced in a study of blood T cell repertoires in COVID-19. Assay used: immunoSEQ multiplex PCR; TCRdb lists only in-frame clones, some missing. Of fewer than 300,000 clones in the sample, about 87% are singletons; the top ten hold around 9.2%. The sequencing sample was made of peripheral blood. The receptors originated from a human donor in a cohort sampled during active COVID-19.

The chain combines TRBV7-9 with TRBJ1-1; the match to TRBD1 covers 8 bases. The CDR3 has 13 amino acids. Per germline, CDR1 SEHNR and CDR2 FQNEAQ (reference sequence). V trimming: 11 bases; J trimming: 1 base; junction bases outside the gene matches: 6. The CDR3 region has the DNA TGTGCCGCCAGGGGGCGGCCGAACACTGAAGCTTTCTTT. It is translated as CAARGRPNTEAFF.

The gene calls are TRBV19 and TRBJ2-7; tentatively, D is TRBD1 (5 bases). V was pared by 2 bases and J by 3 bases, with 8 bases between. Germline assignment: CDR1 LNHDA and CDR2 SQIVND (reference sequence). The CDR3 covers 13 residues. CDR3 nucleotides: TGTGCCAGTAGTATAAGGGGCGGCTACGAGCAGTACTTC. Its protein is CASSIRGGYEQYF.

The chain employs TRBV18 and TRBJ2-2; TRBD1 matches at 8 bases. The germline CDR1 and CDR2 sequences are KGHSH and LQKENI. With 2 bases clipped from V and 2 bases from J, the junction kept 16 bases outside the gene matches. The CDR3 extends over 20 amino acids. CDR3 region: CASSPSLHRTGTSNTGELFF. The CDR3 bases are TGTGCCAGCTCACCATCGTTACACAGGACAGGGACATCAAACACCGGGGAGCTGTTTTTT. The variable domain in full, with the rest retrieved from reference TRBV18 and TRBJ2-2, is NAGVMQNPRHLVRRRGQEARLRCSPMKGHSHVYWYRQLPEEGLKFMVYLQKENIIDESGMPKERFSAEFPKEGPSILRIQQVVRGDSAAYFCASSPSLHRTGTSNTGELFFGEGSRLTVL.

The genes are TRBV7-9 and TRBJ2-2; possible D gene TRBD1, 6 bases. The CDR3 extends over 14 amino acids. Trimming left V 5 bases short and J 3 bases short, with 10 bases between. In germline, CDR1 is SEHNR, CDR2 FQNEAQ (reference sequence). As DNA, the CDR3 is TGTGCCAGCAGCGCAGGGGTACACACCGGGGAGCTGTTTTTT. Protein sequence: CASSAGVHTGELFF.

This rearrangement joins TRBV6-5 to TRBJ1-2; TRBD1 might be the D (5 bases). Looked up from germline, CDR1 is MNHEY and CDR2 is SVGAGI. The CDR3 consists of 13 residues. Trimming stripped 7 bases from V and 3 bases from J, with 12 bases between. The CDR3 here is CASTGGGDYGYTF. The CDR3 nucleotides read TGTGCCAGCACCGGGGGAGGGGACTATGGCTACACCTTC.

The chain combines TRBV27 with TRBJ1-2, with 7 bases that match TRBD1. V trimming: 5 bases; J trimming: 7 bases; junction bases outside the gene matches: 7. Germline values: CDR1 MNHEY, CDR2 SMNVEV (reference sequence). The CDR3 is 13 amino acids. CDR3 coding DNA: TGTGCCAGCAGTGGACAGGACGGCGGTGGCTACACCTTC. It yields the protein CASSGQDGGGYTF.

In regard to this clone: One junction end disagrees with the germline gene, perhaps due to a read error. The chain has TRBV6-2 or TRBV6-3 and TRBJ2-7; 11 nucleotides agree with TRBD1. CDR3 length: 17 residues. Germline CDR1 reads MNHEY; CDR2 reads SVGEGT. CDR3 in amino acids: CASSRPGQGAFSYQQYF. The CDR3 nucleotides read TGTGCCAGCAGCCGACCAGGACAGGGGGCTTTCTCCTACCAGCAGTACTTC.

This clone appeared a single time. The chain carries TRBV7-8 and TRBJ2-1; D unresolved. This CDR3 spans 14 amino acids. Germline CDR1 and CDR2: SGHVS and FQNEAQ. V lost 0 bases, J lost 5 bases, and 8 bases lay in between. In DNA form, the CDR3 reads TGTGCCAGCAGCTTAGCCTACCGAAACAATGAGCAGTTCTTC. Amino acid sequence: CASSLAYRNNEQFF.

The CDR3 sequence: CASSLGLPGAGNTIYF. The CDR3 bases are TGTGCCAGCAGCTTGGGACTCCCTGGGGCTGGAAACACCATATATTTT. The chain joins TRBV11-2 to TRBJ1-3; possibly TRBD1 for D (5 bases). CDR1 and CDR2 (germline): SGHAT, FQNNGV. V lost 3 bases, J lost 2 bases, and 14 bases lay in between. This CDR3 contains 16 residues.

The rearrangement joins TRBV29-1 to TRBJ1-1; 7 bases are a match to TRBD1. Germline values: CDR1 SQVTM, CDR2 ANQGSEA. The CDR3 length is 14 residues. V lost 7 bases and J lost 0; bases outside the gene matches: 8. The CDR3 DNA is TGCAGCGCCGCGCCCGGGACAGTGAACACTGAAGCTTTCTTT. It translates to CSAAPGTVNTEAFF.

This chain uses TRBV25-1 with TRBJ2-3, with 10 bases matching TRBD1. The V and J ends lost 8 bases and 5 bases, in that order; junction bases with no gene match: 10. Germline V gene data show CDR1 as MGHDK and CDR2 as SYGVNS. The CDR3 has 15 residues. The CDR3 loop reads CASGIGTGVEDTQYF. CDR3 nucleotide sequence: TGTGCCAGCGGAATTGGGACAGGGGTAGAAGATACGCAGTATTTT.

This clone turned up a few times. The chain couples TRBV19 to TRBJ1-4; D not resolved. Deletions cut 6 bases from V and 0 bases from J, with 11 bases between. The germline V gene encodes CDR1 LNHDA and CDR2 SQIVND (reference sequence). The CDR3 has 15 residues. The CDR3 DNA reads as TGTGCCAGTAGCGTGGGCCCCGCAACTAATGAAAAACTGTTTTTT. Amino acids: CASSVGPATNEKLFF.

The J gene is TRBJ2-1, the V gene TRBV3-1 (or the pseudogene TRBV3-2); 8 nucleotides agree with TRBD2. The CDR3 length is 17 residues. Per germline, CDR1 LGHDT and CDR2 YNNKEL (reference sequence). The V segment lost 1 base and the J segment 5 bases; nucleotides outside the gene matches: 10. Here the CDR3 DNA reads TGTGCCAGCAGCCAAGGTGCAGGGACTAGGTCCCACAATGAGCAGTTCTTC. This gives the protein CASSQGAGTRSHNEQFF.

The chain uses TRBV2 and TRBJ2-7, with D possibly being TRBD2 (6 bases). Germline lookup yields CDR1 SNHLY and CDR2 FYNNEI. CDR3 size: 13 residues. Trimming cost V 11 bases and J 2 bases, with 16 bases left between them. Written as DNA, the CDR3 is TGTGCCCGCGCCGAGGGCGGGACCTACGAGCAGTACTTC. Translated, it gives CARAEGGTYEQYF.

The V and J genes are TRBV11-1 and TRBJ2-3, with D possibly TRBD2 on 6 matching bases. The CDR3 extends over 17 amino acids. The V gene's germline CDR1 is SGHAT and CDR2 FQDESV (reference sequence). Trimming removed 0 bases at V and 3 bases at J, with 16 bases between. CDR3 in amino acids: CASSLAGGSWGTDTQYF. The CDR3, as DNA: TGTGCCAGCAGCTTAGCGGGGGGATCCTGGGGAACAGATACGCAGTATTTT.

The CDR3 loop is CASSQAGGEQYF. In DNA form, the CDR3 reads TGTGCCAGCAGCCAGGCGGGGGGCGAGCAGTACTTC. The chain combines TRBV11-3 with TRBJ2-7; TRBD2 matches 8 bases. Unmatched junction bases numbered 3, after V lost 5 bases and J lost 6 bases. Looked up from germline, CDR1 is SGHNT and CDR2 is YENEEA. The CDR3 contains 12 residues.

V is TRBV4-3 and J is TRBJ2-3; D is possibly TRBD1 (5 bases). The CDR3 contains 16 residues. The germline CDR1 and CDR2 sequences are LGHNA and YSLEER. Deletions cut 1 base from V and 0 bases from J, with 11 bases between. CDR3 protein: CASSQGRVSSTDTQYF. The CDR3 DNA is TGCGCCAGCAGCCAAGGCAGGGTCTCTAGCACAGATACGCAGTATTTT.

V and J are TRBV6-6 and TRBJ2-7, with TRBD1 matching 11 bases. CDR3 length: 15 amino acids. V lost 7 bases, J lost 7 bases, and 12 bases stayed unmatched. The germline gives CDR1 MNHNY, CDR2 SVGAGI (reference sequence). CDR3 sequence (DNA): TGTGCCAGCACCTCCGGGGGGACAGGGGGGAGTGAGCAGTACTTC. This sequence encodes CASTSGGTGGSEQYF.

This chain joins TRBV19 and TRBJ1-4, with 7 bases lining up with TRBD1. Per germline, CDR1 LNHDA and CDR2 SQIVND (reference sequence). There are 15 residues in the CDR3. The junction had 18 bases not matched to a gene; V was cut back by 5 bases and J by 15 bases. The CDR3 region has the DNA TGTGCCAGTAGTCCCGTGCAGGGGGATGCCGCCGTGGTGTTTTTT. This translates into CASSPVQGDAAVVFF.

There are a few counts of this clone. This chain connects TRBV9 to TRBJ2-7, with no clear D. V shed 1 base and J shed 2 bases, with 7 bases lying between them. Germline V lookup: CDR1 SGDLS, CDR2 YYNGEE. There are 13 residues in the CDR3. CDR3 residues: CASSVSVPYEQYF. CDR3 nucleotides: TGTGCCAGCAGCGTATCGGTTCCCTACGAGCAGTACTTC.

Remarks on this clone: Being one base from a much bigger clone, this may be a read error. Other DNA sequences in this specimen translate into the identical CDR3. The chain employs TRBV3-1 (or the pseudogene TRBV3-2) and TRBJ1-2; TRBD1 matches at 7 bases. The CDR3 has 15 amino acids. From germline, CDR1 is LGHDT and CDR2 YNNKEL (reference sequence). J lost 0 bases, V lost 4 bases, and 5 bases had no gene match. CDR3 protein: CASSPTGPTNYGYTF. For the CDR3, the DNA is TGTGCCAGCAGCCCGACAGGGCCGACTAACTATGGCTACACCTTC.

The V and J genes are TRBV4-1 and TRBJ1-4, with a weak D call TRBD1 (6 bases). V lost 0 bases and J lost 5, with 13 bases in between. The CDR3 is 16 residues long. Germline V lookup: CDR1 MGHRA, CDR2 YSYEKL. Here the CDR3 DNA reads TGCGCCAGCAGCCAAGATGAGAGGACAGTAAATGAAAAACTGTTTTTT. The encoded protein is CASSQDERTVNEKLFF.

The chain couples TRBV18 to TRBJ2-5, with TRBD1 as a possible D gene (6 bases). The V and J ends lost 5 bases and 3 bases respectively, with 13 bases between them. The CDR3 has 14 amino acids. Germline V lookup: CDR1 KGHSH, CDR2 LQKENI. The CDR3 loop reads CASSGVGQKETQYF. CDR3 coding DNA: TGTGCCAGCTCAGGCGTCGGACAGAAAGAGACCCAGTACTTC.

A single count supports this clone. This chain links TRBV6-6 with TRBJ2-3, with TRBD2 identical over 7 bases. This CDR3 contains 14 residues. Germline loops: CDR1 MNHNY, CDR2 SVGAGI (reference sequence). J lost 0 bases, V lost 5 bases, and 2 bases had no gene match. CDR3 amino acids: CASSRDYSTDTQYF. In nucleotides, the CDR3 is TGTGCCAGCAGTAGGGACTACAGCACAGATACGCAGTATTTT.

This rearrangement joins TRBV5-1 to TRBJ1-3; TRBD1 agrees at 8 bases. Germline V gene data show CDR1 as SGHRS and CDR2 as YFSETQ. V trimming: 3 bases; J trimming: 6 bases; junction bases outside the gene matches: 11. The CDR3 extends over 16 amino acids. CDR3 residues: CASSSGGRGRVNTIYF. DNA of the CDR3: TGCGCCAGCAGCTCAGGGGGCCGAGGTCGAGTAAACACCATATATTTT.

CDR3 nucleotide sequence: TGTGCCAGCAGTTCCCGCGGGAATGGCAATCAGCCCCAGCATTTT. Amino acid sequence: CASSSRGNGNQPQHF. This chain uses TRBV27 with TRBJ1-5; no firm D call. Looked up from germline, CDR1 is MNHEY and CDR2 is SMNVEV (reference sequence). Trimming removed 4 bases at V and 2 bases at J, with 12 bases between. The CDR3 length is 15 residues.

The chain combines TRBV21-1 with TRBJ2-3; TRBD1, the table's D call, was not compared with the DNA. TRBV21-1 is a pseudogene locus. CDR3 size: 15 residues. The CDR3 sequence: CASSLKDRDTDTQYF. CDR3 in DNA: TGTGCCAGCAGCCTGAAGGACAGGGACACAGATACGCAGTATTTT.

The rearrangement uses TRBV19 and TRBJ2-2; 10 bases are a match to TRBD1. V shed 7 bases and J 5 bases; nucleotides not matched to a gene: 10. Per germline, CDR1 LNHDA and CDR2 SQIVND (reference sequence). CDR3 length: 16 amino acids. Written as DNA, the CDR3 is TGTGCCAGTAAGAACCGGGACAGGGGCGAGACCGGGGAGCTGTTTTTT. Translated: CASKNRDRGETGELFF.

This chain links TRBV15 with TRBJ2-5; D is possibly TRBD1 (5 bases). There are 14 residues in the CDR3. From germline, CDR1 is LNHNV and CDR2 YYDKDF (reference sequence). The V gene lost 0 bases and the J gene lost 4 bases, with 9 bases spanning the gap. The CDR3: CATSREGLLETQYF. In DNA, the CDR3 is TGTGCCACCAGCAGAGAGGGGCTGTTAGAGACCCAGTACTTC.

V is TRBV7-9 and J is TRBJ1-4; D is undetermined. There are 14 residues in the CDR3. Trimming stripped 3 bases from V and 2 bases from J, with 7 bases between. Germline V gene lookup returns CDR1 SEHNR and CDR2 FQNEAQ (reference sequence). Here the CDR3 reads CASSLFGTNEKLFF. As DNA, the CDR3 is TGTGCCAGCAGCTTGTTCGGGACTAATGAAAAACTGTTTTTT.